The T cell receptor (beta chain) described here comes from a study of blood T cells in healthy people across ages. Study details: Capturing about one barcoded beta molecule per two T cells was achieved by template switching. Findings and caveats of the study: Observed TCR beta diversity showed a strong correlation with the percentage of naive T cells as measured by flow cytometry.

Primers used in a second PCR of roughly 7 to 12 cycles were a sample-barcoded 5' primer and a J-beta primer mix. Paired-end reads containing CDR3 totaled no fewer than 2.5 million for each sample. One entry per CDR3 protein results from TCRdb running MiXCR on the 5' RACE reads. This table holds about a million distinct CDR3 sequences, 51% found once. Germline values: CDR1 SGHTA, CDR2 FQGNSA. The CDR3 runs 17 residues. As concerns this clonotype: Its specificity is not known. The junction shows a germline mismatch at one end, possibly a read error.

The receptor was isolated from a woman aged 55-70 years in good health. The sequencing sample was made of blood. The V and J genes are TRBV7-2 and TRBJ2-3; 9 bases map to TRBD2. The CDR3 sequence: CANSLGLAGIYTDTQYF. The CDR3 nucleotides are TGTGCCAACAGCTTAGGGCTAGCGGGAATTTACACAGATACGCAGTATTTT.